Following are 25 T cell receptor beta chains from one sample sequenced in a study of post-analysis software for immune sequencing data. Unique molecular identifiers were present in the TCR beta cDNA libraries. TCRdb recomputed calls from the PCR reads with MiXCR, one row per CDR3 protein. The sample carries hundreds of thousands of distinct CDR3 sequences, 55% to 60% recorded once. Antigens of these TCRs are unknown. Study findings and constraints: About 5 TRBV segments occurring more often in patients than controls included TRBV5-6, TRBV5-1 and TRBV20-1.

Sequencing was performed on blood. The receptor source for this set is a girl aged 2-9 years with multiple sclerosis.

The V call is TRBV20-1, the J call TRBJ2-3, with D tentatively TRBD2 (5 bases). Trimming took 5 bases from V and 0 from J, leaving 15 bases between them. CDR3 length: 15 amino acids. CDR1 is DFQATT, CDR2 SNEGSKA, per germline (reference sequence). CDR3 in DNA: TGCAGTGCTTTCTCCGGGGATACTAGCACAGATACGCAGTATTTT. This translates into CSAFSGDTSTDTQYF.

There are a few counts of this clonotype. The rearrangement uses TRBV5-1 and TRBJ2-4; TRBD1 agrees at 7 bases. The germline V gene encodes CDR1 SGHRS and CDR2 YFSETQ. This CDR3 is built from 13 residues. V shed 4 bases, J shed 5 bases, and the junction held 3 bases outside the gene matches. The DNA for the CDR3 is TGCGCCAGCAGCCCCGACAGGGAAAACATTCAGTACTTC. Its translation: CASSPDRENIQYF.

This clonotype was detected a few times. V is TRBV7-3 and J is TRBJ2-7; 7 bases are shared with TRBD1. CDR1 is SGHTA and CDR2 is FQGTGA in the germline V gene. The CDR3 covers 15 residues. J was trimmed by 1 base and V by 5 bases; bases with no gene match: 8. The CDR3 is CASSPGQAVSYEQYF. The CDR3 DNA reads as TGTGCCAGCAGCCCAGGACAGGCAGTTTCCTACGAGCAGTACTTC.

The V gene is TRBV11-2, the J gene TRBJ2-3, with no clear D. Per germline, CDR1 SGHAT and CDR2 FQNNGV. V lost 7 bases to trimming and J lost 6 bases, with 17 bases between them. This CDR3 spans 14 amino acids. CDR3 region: CASTGHPSDDTQYF. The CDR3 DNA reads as TGTGCCAGCACAGGCCACCCCTCAGACGATACGCAGTATTTT.

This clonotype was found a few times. In nucleotides, the CDR3 is TGTGCCAGCACCCGAGGGGATTTCTACAATGAGCAGTTCTTC. It encodes CASTRGDFYNEQFF. V is TRBV5-5 and J is TRBJ2-1, with D perhaps TRBD1 or TRBD2 (5 bases each). The germline V gene has CDR1 SGHKS and CDR2 YYEKEE (reference sequence). The length of the CDR3 is 14 residues. Trimming took off 6 bases at V and 3 bases at J, with 13 bases between the two ends.

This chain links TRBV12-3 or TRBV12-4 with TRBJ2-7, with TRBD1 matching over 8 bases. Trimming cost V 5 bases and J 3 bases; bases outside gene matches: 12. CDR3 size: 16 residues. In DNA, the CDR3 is TGTGCCAGCAGTGATCTCAGGGGGCCGTCCCTCTACGAGCAGTACTTC. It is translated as CASSDLRGPSLYEQYF.

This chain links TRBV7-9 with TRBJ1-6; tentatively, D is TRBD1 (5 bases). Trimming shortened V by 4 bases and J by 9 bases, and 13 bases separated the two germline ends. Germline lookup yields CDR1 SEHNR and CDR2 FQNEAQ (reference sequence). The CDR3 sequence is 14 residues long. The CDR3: CASSSTGGISPLHF. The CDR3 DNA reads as TGTGCCAGCAGCTCGACGGGGGGAATTTCACCCCTCCACTTT.

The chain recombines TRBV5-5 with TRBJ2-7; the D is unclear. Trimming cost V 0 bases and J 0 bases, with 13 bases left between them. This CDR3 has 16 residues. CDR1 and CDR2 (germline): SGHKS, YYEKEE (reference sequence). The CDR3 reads CASSLASTDRSYEQYF. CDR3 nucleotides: TGTGCCAGCAGCTTGGCCTCAACAGATCGCTCCTACGAGCAGTACTTC.

The CDR3 reads CASWSGTYGYTF. DNA of the CDR3: TGTGCCAGCTGGAGCGGAACCTATGGCTACACCTTC. The V and J genes are TRBV9 and TRBJ1-2; D unclear. The CDR3 consists of 12 residues. From germline, CDR1 is SGDLS and CDR2 YYNGEE. Trimming took off 7 bases at V and 4 bases at J, with 11 bases between the two ends.

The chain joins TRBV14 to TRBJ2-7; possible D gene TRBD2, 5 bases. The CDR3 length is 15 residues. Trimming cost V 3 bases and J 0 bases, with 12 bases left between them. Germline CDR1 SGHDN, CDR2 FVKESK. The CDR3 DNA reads TGTGCCAGCAGCCACTGGGCTGGGAGCTCCTACGAGCAGTACTTC. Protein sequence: CASSHWAGSSYEQYF.

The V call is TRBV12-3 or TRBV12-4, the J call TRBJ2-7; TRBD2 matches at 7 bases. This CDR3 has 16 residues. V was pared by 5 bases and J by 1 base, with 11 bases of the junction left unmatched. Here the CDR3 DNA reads TGTGCCAGCAGTCCCGGCGGGGGAGGTCCTTCCTACGAGCAGTACTTC. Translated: CASSPGGGGPSYEQYF.

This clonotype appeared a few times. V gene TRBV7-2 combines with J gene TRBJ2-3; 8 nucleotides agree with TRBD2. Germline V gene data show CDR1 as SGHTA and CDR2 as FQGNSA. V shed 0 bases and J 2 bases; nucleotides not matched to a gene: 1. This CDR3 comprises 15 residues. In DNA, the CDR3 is TGTGCCAGCAGCTTAGCTAGCGGGAACACAGATACGCAGTATTTT. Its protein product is CASSLASGNTDTQYF.

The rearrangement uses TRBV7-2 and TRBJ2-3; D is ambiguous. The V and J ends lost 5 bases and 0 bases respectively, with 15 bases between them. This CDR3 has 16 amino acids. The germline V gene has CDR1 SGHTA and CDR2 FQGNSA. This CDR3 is CASSEMPTISTDTQYF. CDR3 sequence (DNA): TGTGCCAGCAGCGAGATGCCCACGATAAGCACAGATACGCAGTATTTT.

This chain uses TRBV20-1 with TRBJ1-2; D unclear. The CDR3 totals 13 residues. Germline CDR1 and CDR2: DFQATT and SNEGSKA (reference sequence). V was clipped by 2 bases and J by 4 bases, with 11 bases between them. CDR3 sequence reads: CSARIEDTYGYTF. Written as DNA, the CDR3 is TGCAGTGCTAGAATTGAGGATACCTATGGCTACACCTTC.

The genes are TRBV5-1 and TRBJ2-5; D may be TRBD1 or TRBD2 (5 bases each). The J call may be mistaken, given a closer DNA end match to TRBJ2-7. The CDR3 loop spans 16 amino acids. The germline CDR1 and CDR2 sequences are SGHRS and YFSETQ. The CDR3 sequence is CASSPHYRNPGNEQYF. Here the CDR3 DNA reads TGCGCCAGCAGCCCACACTACAGGAATCCGGGGAACGAGCAGTACTTC.

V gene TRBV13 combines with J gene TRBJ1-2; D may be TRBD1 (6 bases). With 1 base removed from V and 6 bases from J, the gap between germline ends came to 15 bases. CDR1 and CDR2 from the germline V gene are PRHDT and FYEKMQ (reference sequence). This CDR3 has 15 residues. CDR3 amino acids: CASSLDLRGRNGYTF. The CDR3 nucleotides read TGTGCCAGCAGCTTAGATCTGCGGGGGCGCAATGGCTACACCTTC.

The CDR3 spells CASSGLAGAPQETQYF. CDR3 nucleotide sequence: TGCGCCAGCAGTGGACTAGCGGGGGCCCCCCAAGAGACCCAGTACTTC. This sequence joins TRBV5-1 and TRBJ2-5; 13 nucleotides line up with TRBD2. The CDR3 extends over 16 amino acids. Germline assignment: CDR1 SGHRS and CDR2 YFSETQ. V was pared by 5 bases and J by 1 base, with 5 bases of the junction left unmatched.

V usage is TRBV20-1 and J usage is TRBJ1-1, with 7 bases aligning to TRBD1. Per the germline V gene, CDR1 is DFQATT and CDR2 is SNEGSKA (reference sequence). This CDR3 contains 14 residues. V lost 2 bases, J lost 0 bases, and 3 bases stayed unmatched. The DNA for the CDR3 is TGCAGTGCTAGATTACAGGGGCTGAACACTGAAGCTTTCTTT. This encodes CSARLQGLNTEAFF.

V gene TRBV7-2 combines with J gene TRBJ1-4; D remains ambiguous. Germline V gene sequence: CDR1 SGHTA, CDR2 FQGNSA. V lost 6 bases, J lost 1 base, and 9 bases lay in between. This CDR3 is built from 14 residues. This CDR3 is CASRPYLTNEKLFF. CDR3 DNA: TGTGCCAGCAGACCGTACTTAACTAATGAAAAACTGTTTTTT.

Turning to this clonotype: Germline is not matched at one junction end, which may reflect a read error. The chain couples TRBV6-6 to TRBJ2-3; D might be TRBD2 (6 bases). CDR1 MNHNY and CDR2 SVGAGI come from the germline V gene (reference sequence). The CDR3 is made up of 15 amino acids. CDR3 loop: CTSSLREFPTDTQYF. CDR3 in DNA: TGTACCAGCAGTTTACGGGAGTTCCCCACAGATACGCAGTATTTT.

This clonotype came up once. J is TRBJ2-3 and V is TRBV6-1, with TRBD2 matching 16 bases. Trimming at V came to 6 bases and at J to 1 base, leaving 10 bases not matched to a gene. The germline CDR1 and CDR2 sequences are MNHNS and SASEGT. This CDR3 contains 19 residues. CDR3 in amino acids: CASSSYGTSGRGGTDTQYF. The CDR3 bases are TGTGCCAGCAGCTCCTACGGGACTAGCGGGAGGGGCGGCACAGATACGCAGTATTTT.

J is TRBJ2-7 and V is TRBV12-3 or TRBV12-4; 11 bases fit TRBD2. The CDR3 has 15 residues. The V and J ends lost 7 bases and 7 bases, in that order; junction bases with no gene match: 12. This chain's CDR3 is CASTKNLAGGEEQYF. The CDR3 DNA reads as TGTGCCAGCACTAAAAACCTAGCGGGAGGTGAAGAGCAGTACTTC.

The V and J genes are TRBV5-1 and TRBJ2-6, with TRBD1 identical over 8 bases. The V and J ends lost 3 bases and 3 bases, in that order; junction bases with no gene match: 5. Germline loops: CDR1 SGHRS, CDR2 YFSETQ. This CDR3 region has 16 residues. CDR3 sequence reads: CASSWKQGDGANVLTF. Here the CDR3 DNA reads TGCGCCAGCAGCTGGAAACAGGGGGATGGGGCCAACGTCCTGACTTTC.

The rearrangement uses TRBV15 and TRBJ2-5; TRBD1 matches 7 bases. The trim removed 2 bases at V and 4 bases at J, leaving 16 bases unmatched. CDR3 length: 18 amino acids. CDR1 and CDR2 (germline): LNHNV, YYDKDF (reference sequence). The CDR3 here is CATSRPRRDSRLLETQYF. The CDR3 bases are TGTGCCACCAGCAGACCCCGCAGGGACAGCAGACTCCTAGAGACCCAGTACTTC.

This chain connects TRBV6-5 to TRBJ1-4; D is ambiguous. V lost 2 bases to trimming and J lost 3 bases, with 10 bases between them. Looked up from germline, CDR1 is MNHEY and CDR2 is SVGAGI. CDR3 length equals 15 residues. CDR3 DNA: TGTGCCAGCAGTTACGACGGCTACTCTAATGAAAAACTGTTTTTT. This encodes CASSYDGYSNEKLFF.